Below are 14 T cell receptor beta chains sequenced from a single sample in a study of cytomegalovirus exposure and HLA in healthy donors. PCR primers comprised 60 Vbeta and 13 Jbeta primers. Libraries were prepared by immunoSEQ multiplex PCR; TCRdb keeps only in-frame clonotypes and omits some of them. Among fewer than 200,000 clones listed, 82% were seen once. The specimen was PBMCs. The source is a woman between 18 and 29 years old in good health and CMV-seronegative.

The V gene is TRBV7-9, the J gene TRBJ1-4, with D tentatively TRBD1 (6 bases). This CDR3 comprises 15 residues. CDR1 is SEHNR and CDR2 is FQNEAQ in the germline V gene (reference sequence). V lost 7 bases, J lost 8 bases, and 20 bases lay in between. The chain's CDR3 is CASIREGVWGEKLFF. The CDR3 DNA is TGTGCCAGCATCCGAGAGGGGGTCTGGGGCGAAAAACTGTTTTTT.

The CDR3 DNA is TGTGCCAGCAGCCAAGGTACGGGACTAGCGGCAGATACGCAGTATTTT. Protein product: CASSQGTGLAADTQYF. The genes are TRBV14 and TRBJ2-3; the match to TRBD2 covers 11 bases. Unmatched junction bases numbered 4, after V lost 1 base and J lost 4 bases. Germline V gene data show CDR1 as SGHDN and CDR2 as FVKESK. The CDR3 has 16 amino acids.

V usage is TRBV19 and J usage is TRBJ2-2; the match to TRBD2 covers 7 bases. With 7 bases clipped from V and 5 bases from J, the junction kept 10 bases outside the gene matches. Germline V gene data show CDR1 as LNHDA and CDR2 as SQIVND (reference sequence). The CDR3 loop spans 15 amino acids. The chain's CDR3 is CASTLRGSETGELFF. DNA of the CDR3: TGTGCCAGTACCCTCCGCGGGAGTGAGACCGGGGAGCTGTTTTTT.

This clone appeared once. One end of the junction does not line up with germline, which may come from a read error. The gene calls are TRBV7-9 and TRBJ1-2; weak D call: TRBD1 (5 bases). The CDR3 covers 16 residues. From germline, CDR1 is SEHNR and CDR2 FQNEAQ (reference sequence). CDR3 amino acids: CSSSRNQGAQGYGYTF. CDR3 nucleotide sequence: TGTTCCAGCAGCCGTAATCAAGGGGCGCAGGGCTATGGCTACACCTTC.

J is TRBJ1-2 and V is TRBV6-6, with a possible D match to TRBD1 (5 bases). The CDR3 loop spans 15 amino acids. Germline assignment: CDR1 MNHNY and CDR2 SVGAGI (reference sequence). V was cut by 2 bases and J by 6 bases, with 16 bases left in between. CDR3 sequence: CASSYGGKGTDGYTF. CDR3 DNA sequence: TGTGCCAGCAGTTACGGGGGGAAGGGGACTGATGGCTACACCTTC.

The chain uses TRBV7-9 and TRBJ2-1; 10 bases are shared with TRBD2. Germline V gene data show CDR1 as SEHNR and CDR2 as FQNEAQ (reference sequence). The CDR3 sequence is 16 residues long. The V and J ends lost 5 bases and 2 bases, in that order; junction bases with no gene match: 6. DNA for the CDR3: TGTGCCAGCAGCCCAGTAGCGGGAGGAGCCTACAATGAGCAGTTCTTC. Its translation is CASSPVAGGAYNEQFF.

The chain links TRBV9 to TRBJ2-7; a possible D gene is TRBD2 (6 bases). Germline V gene lookup returns CDR1 SGDLS and CDR2 YYNGEE. Trimming took off 5 bases at V and 9 bases at J, with 24 bases between the two ends. This CDR3 region has 15 residues. The CDR3 DNA is TGTGCCAGCAGTGCCCGGGAGTACCGTACGGCGGGGCAGTACTTC. Its protein product is CASSAREYRTAGQYF. The full variable domain, with the rest looked up from reference TRBV9 and TRBJ2-7, is DSGVTQTPKHLITATGQRVTLRCSPRSGDLSVYWYQQSLDQGLQFLIQYYNGEERAKGNILERFSAQQFPDLHSELNLSSLELGDSALYFCASSAREYRTAGQYFGPGTRLTVT.

The rearrangement joins TRBV27 to TRBJ1-2, with D tentatively TRBD1 (5 bases). Trimming stripped 4 bases from V and 4 bases from J, with 10 bases between. The CDR3 has 13 residues. CDR1 is MNHEY and CDR2 is SMNVEV in the germline V gene (reference sequence). CDR3 protein: CASSSSGIYGYTF. The CDR3 DNA follows: TGTGCCAGCAGTTCCTCAGGGATCTATGGCTACACCTTC.

The chain couples TRBV7-9 to TRBJ2-7; TRBD1 aligns across 9 bases. Germline trimming cut 5 bases from V and 4 bases from J; bases unmatched to any gene: 3. CDR1 is SEHNR, CDR2 FQNEAQ, per germline (reference sequence). The CDR3 extends over 13 amino acids. The DNA of the CDR3 is TGTGCCAGCAGCCCGGACAGGGGATACGAGCAGTACTTC. This sequence encodes CASSPDRGYEQYF. The full variable domain, in which reference TRBV7-9 and TRBJ2-7 provide the parts outside the CDR3, is DTGVSQNPRHKITKRGQNVTFRCDPISEHNRLYWYRQTLGQGPEFLTYFQNEAQLEKSRLLSDRFSAERPKGSFSTLEIQRTEQGDSAMYLCASSPDRGYEQYFGPGTRLTVT.

The chain combines TRBV7-6 with TRBJ2-5; D not resolved. Per the germline V gene, CDR1 is SGHVS and CDR2 is FNYEAQ. Trimming took off 0 bases at V and 5 bases at J, with 13 bases between the two ends. CDR3 size: 15 residues. Here the CDR3 DNA reads TGTGCCAGCAGCTTAGCCCAGGCGACGACGGAGACCCAGTACTTC. Its protein is CASSLAQATTETQYF. Using reference TRBV7-6 and TRBJ2-5 for the parts outside the CDR3, the full variable domain is GAGVSQSPRYKVTKRGQDVALRCDPISGHVSLYWYRQALGQGPEFLTYFNYEAQQDKSGLPNDRFSAERPEGSISTLTIQRTEQRDSAMYRCASSLAQATTETQYFGPGTRLLVL.

The CDR3 coding sequence is TGTGCCAGCAGCTTAGAATACTACACCGGGGAGCTGTTTTTT. Its protein is CASSLEYYTGELFF. The chain has TRBV7-2 and TRBJ2-2, with D uncertain. The CDR3 consists of 14 residues. CDR1 and CDR2 from the germline V gene are SGHTA and FQGNSA. V lost 1 base to trimming and J lost 3 bases, with 6 bases between them.

This clone showed up just once. The chain uses TRBV7-8 and TRBJ2-2; D possibly corresponds to TRBD2 (8 bases). The CDR3 length is 18 residues. The germline CDR1 and CDR2 sequences are SGHVS and FQNEAQ. V lost 3 bases and J 4 bases, leaving 21 bases between the germline ends. CDR3 bases: TGTGCCAGCAGCTTTAATTCCGGGAGGGGGCTGAGCACCGGGGAGCTGTTTTTT. As protein: CASSFNSGRGLSTGELFF.

The chain has TRBV28 and TRBJ2-7; 7 bases are shared with TRBD2. The CDR3 contains 18 residues. V shed 6 bases, J shed 2 bases, and the junction held 19 bases outside the gene matches. The germline V gene has CDR1 MDHEN and CDR2 SYDVKM. The DNA for the CDR3 is TGTGCCAGCAGGCTAAGTTTAGTTAACGGGGGGTTAGCCTACGAGCAGTACTTC. Its protein product is CASRLSLVNGGLAYEQYF.

The V and J genes are TRBV7-9 and TRBJ1-1, with D uncertain. The CDR3 totals 13 residues. V lost 2 bases, J lost 4 bases, and 8 bases lay in between. CDR1 and CDR2 (germline): SEHNR, FQNEAQ (reference sequence). The CDR3 region is CASSLPGSTEAFF. The CDR3 bases are TGTGCCAGCAGCTTACCGGGGAGCACTGAAGCTTTCTTT.